These 29 T cell receptor beta chains were sequenced from one sample in a study of T cell changes during pregnancy in multiple sclerosis. Libraries were prepared by immunoSEQ multiplex PCR; TCRdb keeps only in-frame clonotypes and omits some of them. This sample has 64,000 or so clones, with over 80% found just once. Here the sequenced sample was peripheral blood, taken in the first trimester of pregnancy. Receptor source: a female donor with multiple sclerosis, enrolled in a pregnancy study.

The rearrangement links TRBV7-9 to TRBJ1-1, with unresolved D. Germline V gene sequence: CDR1 SEHNR, CDR2 FQNEAQ (reference sequence). The length of the CDR3 is 14 residues. The V gene lost 5 bases and the J gene lost 3 bases, with 13 bases spanning the gap. The CDR3 region has the DNA TGTGCCAGCAGCCGGGATACCACGTACACTGAAGCTTTCTTT. Translating gives CASSRDTTYTEAFF.

V gene TRBV29-1 combines with J gene TRBJ1-1, with 7 bases that match TRBD1. The CDR3 length is 12 residues. Trimming at V came to 6 bases and at J to 1 base, leaving 2 bases not matched to a gene. Germline V gene lookup returns CDR1 SQVTM and CDR2 ANQGSEA. CDR3 in DNA: TGCAGCGTGTGGACAGGGAACACTGAAGCTTTCTTT. Translating it yields CSVWTGNTEAFF.

V and J are TRBV18 and TRBJ1-2; D not resolved. Germline values: CDR1 KGHSH, CDR2 LQKENI. Deletions cut 4 bases from V and 8 bases from J, with 14 bases between. The CDR3 totals 13 residues. In DNA, the CDR3 is TGTGCCAGCTCACTGTCAGAATTCTGGGGCTACACCTTC. Translating it yields CASSLSEFWGYTF.

The rearrangement links TRBV7-3 to TRBJ2-6; D is unresolved. The CDR3 covers 17 residues. Germline values: CDR1 SGHTA, CDR2 FQGTGA. Trimming took off 0 bases at V and 0 bases at J, with 9 bases between the two ends. The CDR3 protein is CASSLTATSSGANVLTF. CDR3 bases: TGTGCCAGCAGCTTAACGGCGACATCCTCTGGGGCCAACGTCCTGACTTTC.

V and J are TRBV7-2 and TRBJ2-7; 8 nucleotides align to TRBD2. The CDR3 covers 15 residues. V lost 3 bases and J lost 5; bases outside the gene matches: 9. Germline-derived CDR1 and CDR2 are SGHTA and FQGNSA. CDR3 amino acids: CASSFTAGGLDEQYF. The CDR3 nucleotides read TGTGCCAGCAGCTTTACGGCGGGGGGCCTCGACGAGCAGTACTTC.

The rearrangement uses TRBV29-1 and TRBJ2-7; TRBD1 agrees at 7 bases. The CDR3 covers 15 residues. Germline CDR1 is SQVTM and CDR2 is ANQGSEA. The V segment lost 5 bases and the J segment 3 bases; nucleotides outside the gene matches: 13. DNA for the CDR3: TGCAGCGTTCATGAACCCAGGGGACAGAACTACGAGCAGTACTTC. Its translation: CSVHEPRGQNYEQYF.

J is TRBJ2-7 and V is TRBV6-1, with D possibly being TRBD2 (5 bases). Germline assignment: CDR1 MNHNS and CDR2 SASEGT. V shed 0 bases and J shed 3 bases, with 12 bases lying between them. The CDR3 totals 15 residues. DNA of the CDR3: TGTGCCAGCAGTGAAGCGGGCGGGTCCGACTACGAGCAGTACTTC. Its translation is CASSEAGGSDYEQYF.

The chain uses TRBV28 and TRBJ2-7, with 7 bases fitting TRBD2. This CDR3 contains 13 residues. Trimming at V came to 4 bases and at J to 2 bases, leaving 2 bases not matched to a gene. Germline CDR1 reads MDHEN; CDR2 reads SYDVKM. For the CDR3, the DNA is TGTGCCAGCAGTTACGGGGGGACCTACGAGCAGTACTTC. It specifies CASSYGGTYEQYF.

This chain connects TRBV30 to TRBJ1-2; 7 nucleotides line up with TRBD1. The CDR3 spans 12 residues. The germline V gene encodes CDR1 GTSNPN and CDR2 SVGIG (reference sequence). The V gene end was trimmed by 2 bases and the J gene end by 8 bases; junction bases not matched to a gene: 5. The CDR3 is CAWSMDRFGYTF. As DNA, the CDR3 is TGTGCCTGGAGTATGGACAGGTTCGGCTACACCTTC.

The chain carries TRBV12-5 and TRBJ1-2, with D possibly TRBD1 on 6 matching bases. V was shortened by 5 bases and J by 13 bases, with 23 bases between the two germline ends. Germline values: CDR1 LGHNT, CDR2 FRNRAP. The CDR3 is 14 residues long. The CDR3 nucleotides are TGTGCTAGTGGTCTTCAAATACGGGGGGCAGGGGTCACCTTC. It is translated as CASGLQIRGAGVTF.

CDR3 sequence: CASSVEGGSGELFF. The CDR3 DNA reads as TGTGCCAGCAGCGTAGAAGGAGGGTCCGGGGAGCTGTTTTTT. The chain has TRBV9 and TRBJ2-2; D is possibly TRBD2 (6 bases). The length of the CDR3 is 14 residues. The germline gives CDR1 SGDLS, CDR2 YYNGEE. V lost 0 bases and J lost 6, with 9 bases in between.

The genes are TRBV5-8 and TRBJ2-1; TRBD1 matches at 9 bases. CDR3 length equals 16 residues. Germline trimming cut 4 bases from V and 8 bases from J; bases unmatched to any gene: 13. Germline assignment: CDR1 SGHTS and CDR2 YDEGEE. The CDR3 region has the DNA TGTGCCAGCAGCCTGAGAGGGGGACAGGGTCAGGATGAGCAGTTCTTC. This sequence encodes CASSLRGGQGQDEQFF.

The chain recombines TRBV11-3 with TRBJ1-3; a possible D gene is TRBD1 (6 bases). The germline V gene encodes CDR1 SGHNT and CDR2 YENEEA. V was trimmed by 0 bases and J by 4 bases, leaving 13 bases between them. The CDR3 spans 16 residues. CDR3 sequence reads: CASSLELGARGNTIYF. CDR3 sequence (DNA): TGTGCCAGCAGCTTAGAACTGGGGGCGCGCGGAAACACCATATATTTT.

The chain uses TRBV29-1 and TRBJ1-2; tentatively, D is TRBD1 (5 bases). The CDR3 extends over 18 amino acids. Trimming took off 0 bases at V and 1 base at J, with 21 bases between the two ends. Germline V gene lookup returns CDR1 SQVTM and CDR2 ANQGSEA. The DNA for the CDR3 is TGCAGCGTTGAAGAGTACGACAGCCCAGATACCTTTAACTATGGCTACACCTTC. As protein: CSVEEYDSPDTFNYGYTF.

This sequence joins TRBV7-9 and TRBJ1-3, with D possibly matching TRBD1 (6 bases). V gave up 1 base and J gave up 4 bases, with 11 bases separating them. The CDR3 length is 15 residues. Per the germline V gene, CDR1 is SEHNR and CDR2 is FQNEAQ (reference sequence). The CDR3 protein is CASSLEGTSGNTIYF. The CDR3 region has the DNA TGTGCCAGCAGCTTAGAAGGGACATCAGGAAACACCATATATTTT.

This clone was detected a few times. The chain joins TRBV7-3 to TRBJ1-1, with 9 bases that match TRBD1. CDR1 SGHTA and CDR2 FQGTGA come from the germline V gene. The CDR3 spans 13 residues. V was pared by 5 bases and J by 4 bases, with 2 bases of the junction left unmatched. Here the CDR3 reads CASSLQGATEAFF. CDR3 nucleotides: TGTGCCAGCAGCCTACAGGGGGCCACTGAAGCTTTCTTT.

This chain joins TRBV4-2 and TRBJ2-1; 12 bases map to TRBD2. This CDR3 contains 16 residues. V lost 4 bases and J lost 8; bases outside the gene matches: 9. The germline V gene encodes CDR1 LGHNA and CDR2 YNFKEQ. As DNA, the CDR3 is TGTGCCAGCAGCCCTCAACTAGCGGGAGGATACGATGAGCAGTTCTTC. Translating it yields CASSPQLAGGYDEQFF.

This chain links TRBV10-3 with TRBJ2-1; the D gene is possibly TRBD2 (5 bases). Germline V lookup: CDR1 ENHRY, CDR2 SYGVKD. Trimming stripped 10 bases from V and 0 bases from J, with 13 bases between. The CDR3 is made up of 14 amino acids. This CDR3 is CATQAGSSYNEQFF. The CDR3 coding sequence is TGTGCCACCCAGGCGGGCTCCTCCTACAATGAGCAGTTCTTC.

The CDR3 spells CASSHLENEQFF. CDR3 in DNA: TGCGCCAGCAGTCATCTAGAGAATGAGCAGTTCTTC. The gene calls are TRBV23-1 and TRBJ2-1; unclear D gene. TRBV23-1 is an ORF; its function is uncertain. This CDR3 is 12 amino acids long. V was cut by 3 bases and J by 7 bases, with 7 bases left in between.

This clone was recorded only once. DNA of the CDR3: TGTGCCAGCAGCTTAAAGAAGGGAGGTGGCAATGAGCAGTTCTTC. It codes for CASSLKKGGGNEQFF. The rearrangement uses TRBV7-2 and TRBJ2-1; tentatively, D is TRBD2 (6 bases). The CDR3 is 15 amino acids. CDR1 and CDR2 (germline): SGHTA, FQGNSA. With 2 bases removed from V and 6 bases from J, the gap between germline ends came to 14 bases.

The V and J genes are TRBV7-9 and TRBJ2-7; a weak D match, TRBD1 (6 bases). Germline CDR1 is SEHNR and CDR2 is FQNEAQ (reference sequence). V was clipped by 5 bases and J by 3 bases, with 14 bases between them. The CDR3 length is 14 residues. This CDR3 is CASSTTGTFYEQYF. The CDR3, as DNA: TGTGCCAGCAGCACAACGGGGACATTCTACGAGCAGTACTTC. Complete variable domain (other parts from reference TRBV7-9 and TRBJ2-7): DTGVSQNPRHKITKRGQNVTFRCDPISEHNRLYWYRQTLGQGPEFLTYFQNEAQLEKSRLLSDRFSAERPKGSFSTLEIQRTEQGDSAMYLCASSTTGTFYEQYFGPGTRLTVT.

The chain recombines TRBV7-9 with TRBJ2-5, with TRBD1 matching over 7 bases. CDR3 length: 15 residues. Germline assignment: CDR1 SEHNR and CDR2 FQNEAQ (reference sequence). V was pared by 5 bases and J by 1 base, with 7 bases of the junction left unmatched. This CDR3 is CASSGPGQSQETQYF. As DNA, the CDR3 is TGTGCCAGCAGCGGGCCGGGACAGAGCCAAGAGACCCAGTACTTC.

This clone appeared a single time. The genes are TRBV15 and TRBJ2-7; maybe TRBD2 (5 bases). The CDR3 has 12 amino acids. Looked up from germline, CDR1 is LNHNV and CDR2 is YYDKDF (reference sequence). The V and J ends lost 3 bases and 13 bases respectively, with 16 bases between them. CDR3 coding DNA: TGTGCCACCAGCAGGGGATATTCTAGCTCCTACTTC. It translates to CATSRGYSSSYF.

The rearrangement links TRBV2 to TRBJ2-7; TRBD1 aligns across 8 bases. Looked up from germline, CDR1 is SNHLY and CDR2 is FYNNEI. V dropped 6 bases and J dropped 3; count of bases not matched to a gene: 4. This CDR3 region has 13 residues. In DNA, the CDR3 is TGTGCCAGCAGGACAGGGGCGGACTACGAGCAGTACTTC. Its translation: CASRTGADYEQYF.

This clone was seen only once. CDR3 sequence: CASRAGGEQFF. CDR3 DNA: TGTGCCAGCAGGGCCGGGGGTGAGCAGTTCTTC. This rearrangement joins TRBV6-5 to TRBJ2-1, with D possibly being TRBD2 (6 bases). Germline V gene lookup returns CDR1 MNHEY and CDR2 SVGAGI. This CDR3 has 11 amino acids. Trimming took off 6 bases at V and 9 bases at J, with 9 bases between the two ends.

CDR3 nucleotide sequence: TGTGCCAGCAGCCCAAGAGGGCAGCAGGGGGCTTTCTTT. It is translated as CASSPRGQQGAFF. The rearrangement links TRBV7-2 to TRBJ1-1, with a weak D call TRBD1 (6 bases). CDR3 size: 13 residues. CDR1 is SGHTA, CDR2 FQGNSA, per germline. With 5 bases removed from V and 11 bases from J, the gap between germline ends came to 18 bases.

The J gene is TRBJ2-7, the V gene TRBV11-2, with 8 bases aligning to TRBD2. CDR1 and CDR2 (germline): SGHAT, FQNNGV. J gave up 4 bases and V 5 bases, and 13 bases lay outside the gene matches. This CDR3 has 16 residues. The CDR3 spells CASSPGGGGPSYEQYF. In DNA, the CDR3 is TGTGCCAGCAGCCCGGGGGGGGGAGGGCCAAGTTACGAGCAGTACTTC.

The rearrangement uses TRBV25-1 and TRBJ1-2; D is perhaps TRBD1 (6 bases). Per germline, CDR1 MGHDK and CDR2 SYGVNS. The CDR3 runs 13 residues. Trimming took off 2 bases at V and 8 bases at J, with 12 bases between the two ends. The CDR3 DNA reads as TGTGCCAGCAGTGAACTAGACAGGTTGGGCTACACCTTC. Amino acids: CASSELDRLGYTF.

V gene TRBV11-2 combines with J gene TRBJ1-2; 7 positions agree with TRBD1. From germline, CDR1 is SGHAT and CDR2 FQNNGV. The CDR3 runs to 13 residues. J gave up 4 bases and V 2 bases, and 1 base lay outside the gene matches. In DNA form, the CDR3 reads TGTGCCAGCAGCTTACCAGGGGGCTATGGCTACACCTTC. As protein: CASSLPGGYGYTF. Combining the CDR3 with reference TRBV11-2 and TRBJ1-2 gives the whole variable domain EAGVAQSPRYKIIEKRQSVAFWCNPISGHATLYWYQQILGQGPKLLIQFQNNGVVDDSQLPKDRFSAERLKGVDSTLKIQPAKLEDSAVYLCASSLPGGYGYTFGSGTRLTVV.